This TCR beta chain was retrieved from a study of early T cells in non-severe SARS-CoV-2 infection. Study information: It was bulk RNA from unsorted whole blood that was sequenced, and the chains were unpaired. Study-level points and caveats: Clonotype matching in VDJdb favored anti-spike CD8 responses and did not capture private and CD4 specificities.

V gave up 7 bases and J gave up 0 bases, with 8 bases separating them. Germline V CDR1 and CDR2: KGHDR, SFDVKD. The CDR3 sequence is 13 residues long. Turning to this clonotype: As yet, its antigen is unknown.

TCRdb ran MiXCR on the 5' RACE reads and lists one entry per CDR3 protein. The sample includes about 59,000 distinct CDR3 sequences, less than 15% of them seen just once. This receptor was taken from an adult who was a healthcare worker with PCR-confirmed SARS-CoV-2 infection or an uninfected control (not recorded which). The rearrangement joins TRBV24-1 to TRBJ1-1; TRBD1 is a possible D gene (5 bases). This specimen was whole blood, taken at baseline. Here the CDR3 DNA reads TGTGCCACCAGAGGACATATGAACACTGAAGCTTTCTTT. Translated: CATRGHMNTEAFF.